These 10 T cell receptor beta chains share one sample of origin, sequenced in a study of T cells in Graves' hyperthyroidism and ophthalmopathy (dated by TCRdb to the late 2010s). Library preparation was by multiplex PCR. The reads were generated on an Illumina HiSeq 2000. The TCR beta CDR3 regions were amplified from the RNA transcripts. The TCR CDR3 was subjected to a first round of RT-PCR using the HTBI primer set and the Qiagen OneStep RT-PCR kit. TCRdb cleaned the public reads at Q25 with fastp, built clones with MiXCR and kept in-frame beta chains. Identical CDR3 protein sequences are pooled into one entry, listed with their most common genes and DNA. The table for this sample lists hundreds of thousands of distinct CDR3 sequences; around 21% of them were counted only once. The ten largest clones add up to around a third of the sample. Sequencing was done on a sample of blood. The receptors stem from a man aged 25 to 40 with Graves' ophthalmopathy.

This clonotype has only a few counts. The J gene is TRBJ1-4, the V gene TRBV5-1; the D gene is possibly TRBD1 (6 bases). The CDR3 is made up of 14 amino acids. Germline CDR1 SGHRS, CDR2 YFSETQ. The V and J ends lost 4 bases and 0 bases respectively, with 7 bases between them. CDR3 residues: CASSTGTTNEKLFF. The CDR3, as DNA: TGCGCCAGCAGCACAGGGACAACTAATGAAAAACTGTTTTTT.

The J gene is TRBJ2-7, the V gene TRBV24-1; no reliable D call. Trimming stripped 2 bases from V and 4 bases from J, with 5 bases between. Germline V gene lookup returns CDR1 KGHDR and CDR2 SFDVKD. CDR3 length: 12 residues. The CDR3 protein is CATSDWGYEQYF. The CDR3 DNA is TGTGCCACCAGTGATTGGGGATACGAGCAGTACTTC.

The genes are TRBV27 and TRBJ2-5; D possibly uses TRBD1 or TRBD2 (5 bases each). V was shortened by 4 bases and J by 9 bases, with 24 bases between the two germline ends. This CDR3 is 16 amino acids long. CDR1 is MNHEY and CDR2 is SMNVEV in the germline V gene (reference sequence). CDR3 in amino acids: CASSSITGTGLGSQYF. DNA of the CDR3: TGTGCCAGCAGTTCTATAACCGGGACCGGTTTAGGGTCCCAGTACTTC.

This clonotype was picked up a small number of times. J is TRBJ1-5 and V is TRBV6-1; 12 nucleotides align to TRBD1. The CDR3 has 19 residues. Germline V gene lookup returns CDR1 MNHNS and CDR2 SASEGT. After removal of 6 bases from V and 5 bases from J, the junction contained 17 bases not matched to a gene. CDR3 region: CASSSFFRDRGLHHQPQHF. Here the CDR3 DNA reads TGTGCCAGCAGCTCCTTTTTTAGGGACAGGGGGCTTCACCATCAGCCCCAGCATTTT.

This chain uses TRBV30 with TRBJ1-6; D is unresolved. V lost 0 bases to trimming and J lost 14 bases, with 11 bases between them. This CDR3 has 12 amino acids. CDR1 GTSNPN and CDR2 SVGIG come from the germline V gene (reference sequence). The CDR3 here is CAWSVGGLALHF. The CDR3 DNA follows: TGTGCCTGGAGTGTAGGTGGTTTGGCCCTCCACTTT.

The rearrangement uses TRBV25-1 and TRBJ2-3; no clear D. The germline CDR1 and CDR2 sequences are MGHDK and SYGVNS. This CDR3 spans 17 amino acids. The V gene lost 1 base and the J gene lost 2 bases, with 16 bases spanning the gap. CDR3 bases: TGTGCCAGCAGTGAATCATCCTCGGCCCAAGCCACAGATACGCAGTATTTT. Amino acids: CASSESSSAQATDTQYF.

This sequence joins TRBV20-1 and TRBJ2-5; 7 bases match TRBD1. The ends lost 5 bases at V and 3 bases at J; junction bases unmatched: 6. Germline V gene data show CDR1 as DFQATT and CDR2 as SNEGSKA (reference sequence). This CDR3 comprises 13 residues. Written as DNA, the CDR3 is TGCAGTGCTTTTCGACAGGGAGAAGAGACCCAGTACTTC. Its translation: CSAFRQGEETQYF.

This clonotype came up many times. This rearrangement joins TRBV30 to TRBJ2-4, with D unresolved. CDR3 length: 14 amino acids. Trimming left V 5 bases short and J 8 bases short, with 19 bases between. Germline CDR1 reads GTSNPN; CDR2 reads SVGIG (reference sequence). For the CDR3, the DNA is TGTGCCTGGTCCCCCTTGGAAGGGCGATACATTCAGTACTTC. This encodes CAWSPLEGRYIQYF.

This chain joins TRBV5-5 and TRBJ2-7, with unresolved D. Looked up from germline, CDR1 is SGHKS and CDR2 is YYEKEE (reference sequence). The CDR3 runs 14 residues. Trimming shortened V by 3 bases and J by 5 bases, and 15 bases separated the two germline ends. This CDR3 reads CASSSDDLWDEQYF. The CDR3 coding sequence is TGTGCCAGCAGCTCTGACGACCTCTGGGACGAGCAGTACTTC.

This clonotype has only a few counts. As DNA, the CDR3 is TGCAGCGCCCAAAGGGCAGGGATCCACGAGCAGTACTTC. Translating it yields CSAQRAGIHEQYF. V is TRBV29-1 and J is TRBJ2-7; maybe TRBD1 (5 bases). The CDR3 has 13 amino acids. V lost 7 bases and J lost 5, with 18 bases in between. Germline V gives CDR1 SQVTM, CDR2 ANQGSEA.